The T cell receptor (beta chain) under discussion was sequenced for a study of T cells in Graves' hyperthyroidism and ophthalmopathy. Broader study findings: Ophthalmopathy got predicted by the model a median approximately 6.4 months before its onset.

V gave up 1 base and J gave up 1 base; unmatched junction bases: 11. The CDR3 length is 17 residues. Germline values: CDR1 DFQATT, CDR2 SNEGSKA (reference sequence). RNA transcripts provided the source from which TCR beta CDR3 regions were amplified. First-round RT-PCR with HTBI primers amplified the TCR CDR3 region. From the multiplex PCR reads, TCRdb called clonotypes with MiXCR, one entry per CDR3 protein. The sample records around 490,000 distinct CDR3 sequences, just under 20% being singletons. This clonotype was counted at least ten times. What it binds is unknown. Sequences were obtained from blood. The chain carries TRBV20-1 and TRBJ1-1; 8 nucleotides agree with TRBD1. This clonotype was obtained from a man in his forties or fifties with Graves' ophthalmopathy. The CDR3 nucleotides are TGCAGTGCTAGAGCTGCTTCCAGGGGGCCCTCGAACACTGAAGCTTTCTTT. It specifies CSARAASRGPSNTEAFF.